This T cell receptor beta chain was profiled in a study of PD-1 blockade in mismatch repair-deficient tumors. Study details: All were previously treated, progressing patients with approximately 11 mismatch repair-deficient cancer types.

Regarding the study as a whole: After pembrolizumab, tumor-resident clones rose rapidly, then generally contracted before radiologic responses.

The method was immunoSEQ multiplex PCR; TCRdb's version includes in-frame clones alone and lacks a portion of them. Of about 100,000 clones detected, 70% to 85% appear once; the ten largest clones hold 6.3%. Mismatch repair deficiency was confirmed in all patients, by PCR or immunohistochemistry. TCR sequencing covered a few patients who responded to pembrolizumab. For this clone: Antigen specificity is unknown.

Sequences were derived from peripheral blood, sampled roughly 35 weeks after starting pembrolizumab. The TCR sequence derives from an adult with mismatch repair-deficient cancer.

CDR3 sequence: CASSFFRDSDEKLFF. In DNA form, the CDR3 reads TGTGCCAGCAGTTTTTTCCGGGACAGCGATGAAAAACTGTTTTTT. V and J are TRBV27 and TRBJ1-4; 7 bases align to TRBD1. This CDR3 spans 15 amino acids. CDR1 and CDR2 from the germline V gene are MNHEY and SMNVEV (reference sequence). Trimming removed 3 bases from V and 6 bases from J; junction bases left unmatched: 7.